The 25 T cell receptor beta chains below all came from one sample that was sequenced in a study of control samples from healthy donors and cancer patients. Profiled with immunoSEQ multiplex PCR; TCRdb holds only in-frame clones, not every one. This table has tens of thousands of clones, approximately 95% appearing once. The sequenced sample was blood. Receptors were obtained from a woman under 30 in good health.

CDR3 coding DNA: TGCGCCAGCAGCTGGGGGACGAAGGGCGACACAGATACGCAGTATTTT. This gives the protein CASSWGTKGDTDTQYF. The rearrangement joins TRBV5-1 to TRBJ2-3; D possibly matches TRBD1 or TRBD2 (5 bases each). The CDR3 has 16 amino acids. Germline CDR1 reads SGHRS; CDR2 reads YFSETQ. Deletions cut 3 bases from V and 2 bases from J, with 16 bases between.

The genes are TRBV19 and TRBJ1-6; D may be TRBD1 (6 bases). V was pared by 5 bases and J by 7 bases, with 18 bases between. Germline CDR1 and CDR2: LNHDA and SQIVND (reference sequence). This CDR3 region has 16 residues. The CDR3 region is CASSLWGAQLNSPLHF. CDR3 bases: TGTGCCAGTAGTTTGTGGGGGGCGCAATTAAATTCACCCCTCCACTTT.

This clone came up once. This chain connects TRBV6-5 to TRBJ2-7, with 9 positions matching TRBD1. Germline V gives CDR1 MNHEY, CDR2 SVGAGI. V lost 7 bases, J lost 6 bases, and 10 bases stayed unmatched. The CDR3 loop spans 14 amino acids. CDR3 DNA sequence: TGTGCCAGCAAGATGGGACAGGGTAGTGTCGAGCAGTACTTC. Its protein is CASKMGQGSVEQYF.

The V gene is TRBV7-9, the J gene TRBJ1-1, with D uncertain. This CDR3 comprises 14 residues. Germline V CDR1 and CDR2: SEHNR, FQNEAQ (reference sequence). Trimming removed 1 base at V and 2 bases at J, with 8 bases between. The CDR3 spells CASSLGAGNTEAFF. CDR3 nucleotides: TGTGCCAGCAGCTTAGGTGCGGGTAACACTGAAGCTTTCTTT.

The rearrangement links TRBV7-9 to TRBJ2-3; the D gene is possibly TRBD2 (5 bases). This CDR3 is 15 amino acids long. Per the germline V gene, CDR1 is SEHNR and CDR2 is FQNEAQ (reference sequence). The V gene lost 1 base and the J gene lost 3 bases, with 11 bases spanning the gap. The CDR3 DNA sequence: TGTGCCAGCAGCTTAGGGCGGGCGAGGACAGATACGCAGTATTTT. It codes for CASSLGRARTDTQYF.

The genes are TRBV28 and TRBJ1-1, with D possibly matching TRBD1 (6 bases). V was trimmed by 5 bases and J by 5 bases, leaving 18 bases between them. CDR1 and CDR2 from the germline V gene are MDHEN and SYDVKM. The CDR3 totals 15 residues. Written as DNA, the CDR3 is TGTGCCAGCAGTCTAGAAACACAGGGTTGGACTGAAGCTTTCTTT. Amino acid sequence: CASSLETQGWTEAFF.

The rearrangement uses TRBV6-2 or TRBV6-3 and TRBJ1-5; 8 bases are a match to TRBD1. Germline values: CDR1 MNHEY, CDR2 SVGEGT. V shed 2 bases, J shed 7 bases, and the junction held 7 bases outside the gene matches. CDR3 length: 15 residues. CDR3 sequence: CASSYGTGGRQPQHF. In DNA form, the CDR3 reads TGTGCCAGCAGTTACGGCACAGGGGGAAGACAGCCCCAGCATTTT.

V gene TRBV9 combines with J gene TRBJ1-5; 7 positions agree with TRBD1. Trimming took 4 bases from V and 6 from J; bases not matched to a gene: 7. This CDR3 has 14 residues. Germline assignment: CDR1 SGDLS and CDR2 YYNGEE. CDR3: CASSRGGASQPQHF. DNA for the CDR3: TGTGCCAGCAGCCGAGGGGGCGCGAGTCAGCCCCAGCATTTT.

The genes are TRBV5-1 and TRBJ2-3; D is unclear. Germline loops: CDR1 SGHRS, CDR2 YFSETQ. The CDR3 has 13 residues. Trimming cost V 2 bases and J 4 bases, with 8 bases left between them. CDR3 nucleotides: TGCGCCAGCAGCTTCCGGTCTGCAGATACGCAGTATTTT. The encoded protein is CASSFRSADTQYF.

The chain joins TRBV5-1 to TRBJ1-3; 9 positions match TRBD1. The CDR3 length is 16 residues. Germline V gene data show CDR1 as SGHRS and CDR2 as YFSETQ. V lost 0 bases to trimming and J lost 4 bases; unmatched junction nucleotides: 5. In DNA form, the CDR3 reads TGCGCCAGCAGCTTGGAACAGGGGGCTTTCGGAAACACCATATATTTT. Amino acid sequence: CASSLEQGAFGNTIYF.

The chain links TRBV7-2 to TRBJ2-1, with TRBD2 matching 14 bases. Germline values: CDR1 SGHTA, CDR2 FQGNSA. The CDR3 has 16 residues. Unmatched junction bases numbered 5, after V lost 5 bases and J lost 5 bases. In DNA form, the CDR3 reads TGTGCCAGCAGCCTAGGACTAGCGGGGGGAGACAATGAGCAGTTCTTC. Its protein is CASSLGLAGGDNEQFF.

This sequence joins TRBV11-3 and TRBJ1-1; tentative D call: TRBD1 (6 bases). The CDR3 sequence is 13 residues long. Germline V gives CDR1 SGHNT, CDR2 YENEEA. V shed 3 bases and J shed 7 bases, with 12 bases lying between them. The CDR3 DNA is TGTGCCAGCAGCTTTTCGACAGGTGATGAAGCTTTCTTT. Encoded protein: CASSFSTGDEAFF.

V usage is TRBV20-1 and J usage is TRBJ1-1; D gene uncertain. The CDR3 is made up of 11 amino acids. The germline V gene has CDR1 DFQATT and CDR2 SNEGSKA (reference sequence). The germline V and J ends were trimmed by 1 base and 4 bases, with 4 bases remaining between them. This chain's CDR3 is CSARGPTEAFF. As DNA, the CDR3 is TGCAGTGCTAGAGGACCCACTGAAGCTTTCTTT.

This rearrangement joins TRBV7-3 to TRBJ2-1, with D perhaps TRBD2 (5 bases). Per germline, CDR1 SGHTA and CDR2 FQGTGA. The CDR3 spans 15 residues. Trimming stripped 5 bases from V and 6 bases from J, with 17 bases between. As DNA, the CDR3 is TGTGCCAGCAGCCTAGCTGCTTTAGCGTCCAATGAGCAGTTCTTC. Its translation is CASSLAALASNEQFF. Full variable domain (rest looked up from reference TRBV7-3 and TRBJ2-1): GAGVSQTPSNKVTEKGKYVELRCDPISGHTALYWYRQSLGQGPEFLIYFQGTGAADDSGLPNDRFFAVRPEGSVSTLKIQRTERGDSAVYLCASSLAALASNEQFFGPGTRLTVL.

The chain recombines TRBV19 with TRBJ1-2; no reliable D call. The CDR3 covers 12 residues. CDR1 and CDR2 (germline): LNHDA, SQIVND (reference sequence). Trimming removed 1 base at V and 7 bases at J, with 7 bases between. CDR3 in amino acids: CASSIAEVGYTF. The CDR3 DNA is TGTGCCAGTAGTATAGCGGAGGTTGGCTACACCTTC.

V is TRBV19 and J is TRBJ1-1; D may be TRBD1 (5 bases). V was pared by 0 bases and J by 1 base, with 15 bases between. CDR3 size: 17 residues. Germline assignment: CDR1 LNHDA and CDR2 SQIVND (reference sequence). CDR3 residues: CASSIEWEGPSNTEAFF. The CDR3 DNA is TGTGCCAGTAGTATAGAATGGGAGGGGCCGTCGAACACTGAAGCTTTCTTT.

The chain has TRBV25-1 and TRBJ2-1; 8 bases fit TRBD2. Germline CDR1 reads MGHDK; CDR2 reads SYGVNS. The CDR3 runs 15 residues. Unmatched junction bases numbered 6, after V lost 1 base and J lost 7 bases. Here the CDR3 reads CASSESGGVENEQFF. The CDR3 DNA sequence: TGTGCCAGCAGTGAATCGGGGGGGGTAGAAAATGAGCAGTTCTTC. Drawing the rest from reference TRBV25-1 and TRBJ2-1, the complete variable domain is EADIYQTPRYLVIGTGKKITLECSQTMGHDKMYWYQQDPGMELHLIHYSYGVNSTEKGDLSSESTVSRIRTEHFPLTLESARPSHTSQYLCASSESGGVENEQFFGPGTRLTVL.

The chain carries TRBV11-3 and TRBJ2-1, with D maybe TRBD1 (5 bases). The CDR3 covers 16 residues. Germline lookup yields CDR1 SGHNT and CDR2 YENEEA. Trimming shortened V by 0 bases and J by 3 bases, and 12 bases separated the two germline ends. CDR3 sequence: CASSLDSGRVYNEQFF. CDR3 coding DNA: TGTGCCAGCAGCTTAGATTCGGGCAGGGTCTACAATGAGCAGTTCTTC. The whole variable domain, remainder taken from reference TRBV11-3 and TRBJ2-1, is EAGVVQSPRYKIIEKKQPVAFWCNPISGHNTLYWYLQNLGQGPELLIRYENEEAVDDSQLPKDRFSAERLKGVDSTLKIQPAELGDSAVYLCASSLDSGRVYNEQFFGPGTRLTVL.

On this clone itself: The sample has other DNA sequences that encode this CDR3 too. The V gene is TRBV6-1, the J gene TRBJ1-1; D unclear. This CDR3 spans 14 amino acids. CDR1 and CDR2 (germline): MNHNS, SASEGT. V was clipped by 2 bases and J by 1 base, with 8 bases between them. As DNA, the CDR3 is TGTGCCAGCAGTGAAAGGCGGAGGAACACTGAAGCTTTCTTT. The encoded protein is CASSERRRNTEAFF.

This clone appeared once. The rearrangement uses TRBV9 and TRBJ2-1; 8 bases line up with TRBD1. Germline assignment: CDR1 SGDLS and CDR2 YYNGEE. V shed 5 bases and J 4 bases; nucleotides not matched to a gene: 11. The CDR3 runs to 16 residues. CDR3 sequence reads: CASSQPPGQVYNEQFF. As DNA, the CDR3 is TGTGCCAGCAGTCAGCCGCCGGGACAGGTATACAATGAGCAGTTCTTC.

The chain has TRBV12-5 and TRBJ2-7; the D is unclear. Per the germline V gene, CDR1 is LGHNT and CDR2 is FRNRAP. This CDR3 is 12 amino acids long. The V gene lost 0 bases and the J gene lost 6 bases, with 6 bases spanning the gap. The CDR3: CASGLVRGEQYF. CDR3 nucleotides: TGTGCTAGTGGTTTGGTACGTGGCGAGCAGTACTTC.

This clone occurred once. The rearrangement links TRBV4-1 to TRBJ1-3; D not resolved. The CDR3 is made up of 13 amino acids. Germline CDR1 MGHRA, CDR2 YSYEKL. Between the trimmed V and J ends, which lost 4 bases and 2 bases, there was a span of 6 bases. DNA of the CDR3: TGCGCCAGCAGCCCGGTCCCTGGAAACACCATATATTTT. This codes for CASSPVPGNTIYF.

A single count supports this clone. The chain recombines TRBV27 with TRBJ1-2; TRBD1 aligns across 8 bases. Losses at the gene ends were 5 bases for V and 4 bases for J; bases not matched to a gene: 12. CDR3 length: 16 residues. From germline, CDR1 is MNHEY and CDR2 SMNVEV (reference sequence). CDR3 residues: CASSVSSGDRPYGYTF. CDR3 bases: TGTGCCAGCAGTGTTTCGTCCGGGGACAGGCCCTATGGCTACACCTTC.

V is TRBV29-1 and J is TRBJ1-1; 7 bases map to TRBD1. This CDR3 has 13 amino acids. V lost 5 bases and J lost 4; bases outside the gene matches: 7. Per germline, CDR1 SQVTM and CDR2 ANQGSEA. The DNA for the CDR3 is TGCAGCGTTCGGACAGGCGAGGCCACTGAAGCTTTCTTT. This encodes CSVRTGEATEAFF.

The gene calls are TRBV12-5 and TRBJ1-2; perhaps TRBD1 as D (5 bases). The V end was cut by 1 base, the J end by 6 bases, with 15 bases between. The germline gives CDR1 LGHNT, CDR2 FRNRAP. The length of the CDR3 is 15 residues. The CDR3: CASGLARDRTHGYTF. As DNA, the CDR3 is TGTGCTAGTGGTTTGGCCCGGGACCGCACCCATGGCTACACCTTC. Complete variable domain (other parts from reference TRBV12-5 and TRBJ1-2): DARVTQTPRHKVTEMGQEVTMRCQPILGHNTVFWYRQTMMQGLELLAYFRNRAPLDDSGMPKDRFSAEMPDATLATLKIQPSEPRDSAVYFCASGLARDRTHGYTFGSGTRLTVV.